This T cell receptor (beta chain) comes out of a study of blood T cell repertoires in COVID-19. This clone was counted a few times. This CDR3 spans 16 amino acids. Germline loops: CDR1 ENHRY, CDR2 SYGVKD. V was cut by 0 bases and J by 2 bases, with 12 bases left in between. Self-reported history from a screening survey and questionnaire set each donor's cohort. In Cohort 3, a recovered donor had either two negative PCRs, clearance, or symptom resolution. TCRdb's table, derived via immunoSEQ multiplex PCR, lists solely in-frame clones and lacks some. The sample includes 250,000 to 350,000 clones, 90% of them seen just once.

This receptor was identified in a man aged 55 to 70 who had recovered from COVID-19. The V call is TRBV10-3, the J call TRBJ2-3, with TRBD1 as a possible D gene (6 bases). The source material was PBMCs or T cells enriched from blood (not recorded which). CDR3 DNA: TGTGCCATCAGTGAGTCGAGGACAGCGATCACAGATACGCAGTATTTT. The encoded protein is CAISESRTAITDTQYF.